The sequence of this TCR beta chain was determined in a study of Graves' ophthalmopathy and Graves' hyperthyroidism. The CDR3 is 14 residues long. Germline V gene sequence: CDR1 MGHDK, CDR2 SYGVNS. Deletions cut 4 bases from V and 5 bases from J, with 12 bases between. Points from the study as a whole: Its predictions of ophthalmopathy progression gave the model 70.59% sensitivity and about 72% specificity. Blood repertoires reportedly contained most expanded thyroid clonotypes above 0.001 frequency.

The diagnostic workup employed clinical symptoms, serum thyroxine, TRAb, thyroid ultrasound and orbital computed tomography. For repertoire sequencing, the TCR beta CDR3 regions were amplified from RNA transcripts. HTBI primers were used in a first-round RT-PCR, which preceded a second-round multiplex PCR. MiXCR was run by TCRdb on the multiplex PCR reads, yielding one entry per CDR3 protein. The sample includes 400,000 to 500,000 distinct CDR3 sequences, 20% to 25% of them seen just once. This clonotype was seen repeatedly, ten times or more. Antigen unknown. The sequenced sample was peripheral blood. V and J are TRBV25-1 and TRBJ2-4; no firm D call. This sequence was found in a woman aged 18-29 years with stable Graves' hyperthyroidism. The CDR3 nucleotides read TGTGCCAGCAGTGTACGCGACGAGGAAAACATTCAGTACTTC. Amino acid sequence: CASSVRDEENIQYF.